Below, one TCR beta chain is given with its context. Its antigen is not known. This record belongs to a study of a mutant IDH1 vaccine in newly diagnosed glioma. Study at large: Vaccination was launched 4-6 weeks after radiotherapy alone, or with temozolomide cycles.

Method: immunoSEQ multiplex PCR; TCRdb's copy keeps in-frame clones and lacks some. The sample lists around 62,000 clones; 70% to 90% were seen once. The CDR3 runs 13 residues. The ends were cut back, 8 bases at V and 3 bases at J, with 13 bases in the middle. CDR1 and CDR2 (germline): MNHNS, SASEGT. Time point of the sample: week 11, during vaccination. The investigators gave 300 ug of mutant IDH1 20-mer peptide in each vaccine dose, together with topical imiquimod. The source was PBMCs, collected from a glioma patient whose treatment included an IDH1 peptide vaccine. This chain connects TRBV6-1 to TRBJ1-2; possibly TRBD1 for D (6 bases). The TCR was taken from a man between 35 and 55 years old with glioma. The CDR3 region is CASGTGRDYGYTF. The DNA for the CDR3 is TGTGCCAGCGGAACAGGGAGGGACTATGGCTACACCTTC.